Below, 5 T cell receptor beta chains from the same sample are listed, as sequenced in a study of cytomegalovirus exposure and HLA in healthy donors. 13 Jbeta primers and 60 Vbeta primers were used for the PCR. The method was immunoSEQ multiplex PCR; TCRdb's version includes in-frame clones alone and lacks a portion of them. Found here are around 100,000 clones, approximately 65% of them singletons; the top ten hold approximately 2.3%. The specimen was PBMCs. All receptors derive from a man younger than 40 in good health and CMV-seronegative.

CDR3 in amino acids: CASSISTGYVGELFF. The CDR3 bases are TGTGCCAGTAGTATATCCACCGGGTACGTCGGGGAGCTGTTTTTT. The V gene is TRBV19, the J gene TRBJ2-2, with D unresolved. Germline loops: CDR1 LNHDA, CDR2 SQIVND (reference sequence). The CDR3 covers 15 residues. Deletions cut 2 bases from V and 7 bases from J, with 14 bases between. Filled out from reference TRBV19 and TRBJ2-2, the complete variable domain reads DGGITQSPKYLFRKEGQNVTLSCEQNLNHDAMYWYRQDPGQGLRLIYYSQIVNDFQKGDIAEGYSVSREKKESFPLTVTSAQKNPTAFYLCASSISTGYVGELFFGEGSRLTVL.

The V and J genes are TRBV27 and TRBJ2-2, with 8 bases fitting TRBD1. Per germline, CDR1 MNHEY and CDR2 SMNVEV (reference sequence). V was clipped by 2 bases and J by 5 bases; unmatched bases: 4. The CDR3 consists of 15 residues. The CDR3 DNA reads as TGTGCCAGCAGTTTAGATCAGGGGGCAACCGGGGAGCTGTTTTTT. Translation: CASSLDQGATGELFF.

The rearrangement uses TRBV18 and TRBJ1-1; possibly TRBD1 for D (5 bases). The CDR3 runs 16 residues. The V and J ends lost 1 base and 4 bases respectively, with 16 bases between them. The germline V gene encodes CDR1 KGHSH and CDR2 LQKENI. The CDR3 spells CASSPLLRGVSTEAFF. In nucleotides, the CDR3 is TGTGCCAGCTCACCACTCTTACGGGGGGTGAGCACTGAAGCTTTCTTT.

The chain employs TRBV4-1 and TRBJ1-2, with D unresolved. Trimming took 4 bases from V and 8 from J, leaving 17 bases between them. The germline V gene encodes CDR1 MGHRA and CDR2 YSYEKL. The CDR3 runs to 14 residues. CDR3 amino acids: CASSLGATSRGYTF. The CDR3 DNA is TGCGCCAGCAGCCTAGGAGCGACGTCGCGGGGCTACACCTTC.

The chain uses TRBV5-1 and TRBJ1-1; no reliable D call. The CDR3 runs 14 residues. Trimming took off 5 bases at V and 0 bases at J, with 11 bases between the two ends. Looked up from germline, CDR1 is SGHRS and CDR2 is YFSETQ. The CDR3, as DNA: TGCGCCAGCAGTCGGGAAGGCATGAACACTGAAGCTTTCTTT. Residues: CASSREGMNTEAFF.